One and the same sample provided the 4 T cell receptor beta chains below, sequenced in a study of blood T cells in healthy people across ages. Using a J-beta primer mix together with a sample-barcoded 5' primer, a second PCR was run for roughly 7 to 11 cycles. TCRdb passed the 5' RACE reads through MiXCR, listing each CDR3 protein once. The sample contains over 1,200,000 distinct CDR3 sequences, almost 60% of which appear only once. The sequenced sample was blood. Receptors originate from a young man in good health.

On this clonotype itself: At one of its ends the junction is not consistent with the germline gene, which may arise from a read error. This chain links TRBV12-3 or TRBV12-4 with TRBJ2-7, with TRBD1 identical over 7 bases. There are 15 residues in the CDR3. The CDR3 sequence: CTSSSPGQSFYEQYF. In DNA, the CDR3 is TGTACCAGCAGCTCCCCGGGACAGAGCTTCTACGAGCAGTACTTC.

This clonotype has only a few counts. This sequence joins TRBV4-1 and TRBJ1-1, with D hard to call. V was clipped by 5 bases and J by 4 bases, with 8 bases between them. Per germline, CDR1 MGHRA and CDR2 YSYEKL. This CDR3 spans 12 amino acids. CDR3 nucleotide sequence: TGCGCCAGCAGCGCTAGTGGCACTGAAGCTTTCTTT. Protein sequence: CASSASGTEAFF.

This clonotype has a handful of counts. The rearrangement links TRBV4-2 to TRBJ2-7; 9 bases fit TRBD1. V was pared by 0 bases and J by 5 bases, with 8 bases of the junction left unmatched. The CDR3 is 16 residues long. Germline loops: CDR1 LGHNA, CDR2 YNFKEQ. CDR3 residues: CASSQDQQGARDEQYF. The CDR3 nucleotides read TGTGCCAGCAGCCAAGATCAACAGGGGGCGAGGGACGAGCAGTACTTC.

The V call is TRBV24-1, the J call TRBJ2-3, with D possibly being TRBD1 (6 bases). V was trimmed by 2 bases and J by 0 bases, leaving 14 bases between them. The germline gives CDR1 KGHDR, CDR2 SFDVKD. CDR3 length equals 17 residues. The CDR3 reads CATSDYATGTSTDTQYF. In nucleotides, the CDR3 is TGTGCCACCAGTGATTACGCGACAGGCACTAGCACAGATACGCAGTATTTT.